Listed below are T cell receptor beta chains from one sample, sequenced in a study of blood T cell repertoires in COVID-19. This table comes from immunoSEQ multiplex PCR, and its TCRdb copy is limited to in-frame clones, with some not included. This sample carries fewer than 200,000 clones, around four fifths of them seen once, and the ten largest clones take roughly 9%. Sequenced: peripheral blood. The origin of the receptors is an elderly woman with active or convalescent COVID-19. Both conserved end residues are part of each CDR3. D genes are given only for firm matches. Clone size is stated in some rows and not others, as once, few, many or a class when expanded.

-	TRBV29-1	-	TRBJ1-2	TGCAGCGTTGACCAGGGGAGCTATGGCTACACCTTC	CSVDQGSYGYTF
TRBD1	TRBV6-5	-	TRBJ2-7	TGTGCCAGCAGTCCCCACAGGGGCGTGGGGCAGTACTTC	CASSPHRGVGQYF
TRBD2	TRBV19	-	TRBJ2-5	TGTGCCAGTTCAGGACTAGCGGGGGGGCGTGAGACCCAGTACTTC	CASSGLAGGRETQYF
TRBD2	TRBV19	-	TRBJ2-7	TGTGCCAGTAGTGTGGCGGGGGGCTTTTACGAGCAGTACTTC	CASSVAGGFYEQYF
-	TRBV7-7	-	TRBJ2-5	TGTGCTAGCAGCCGCGGGGCTCGGGAGACCCAGTACTTC	CASSRGARETQYF
TRBD1	TRBV28	-	TRBJ1-5	TGTGCCAGCACCCCACAGGGGGAGGGTAGCAATCAGCCCCAGCATTTT	CASTPQGEGSNQPQHF
TRBD1	TRBV2	few	TRBJ2-1	TGTGCCAGCAAACAGGGGGCAACCAATGAGCAGTTCTTC	CASKQGATNEQFF
TRBD2	TRBV10-3	-	TRBJ2-5	TGTGCCATCAGATCTAGCGGGGGCGTCGAGACCCAGTACTTC	CAIRSSGGVETQYF
TRBD1	TRBV10-3	-	TRBJ1-1	TGTGCCATCAGTTCTAGGACAGGGGGGACTGAAGCTTTCTTT	CAISSRTGGTEAFF
-	TRBV19	-	TRBJ2-1	TGTGCCAGTAGGGTCAGGGGTGATGAGCAGTTCTTC	CASRVRGDEQFF
TRBD1	TRBV19	-	TRBJ1-1	TGTGCCAGTAGTATACGGGACAGGGGGTTTAACACTGAAGCTTTCTTT	CASSIRDRGFNTEAFF
TRBD1	TRBV7-8	-	TRBJ1-1	TGTGCCAGCAGCCCCAGGGGGCCCTACACTGAAGCTTTCTTT	CASSPRGPYTEAFF
TRBD1	TRBV7-7	once	TRBJ2-7	TGTGCTAGCAGCTCCCTCCGACAGGGATCCTCCTACGAGCAGTACTTC	CASSSLRQGSSYEQYF